This TCR beta chain was recovered during a study of T cell responses to AZD1222 COVID-19 vaccine. General study results and limits: Baseline seropositivity occurred in only a handful of AZD1222 recipients. Nearly half of spike-specific TCRs reportedly target variant regions that are unmutated in the B.1.351 and B.1.1.7 variants. Spike regions recognized by vaccine-associated CD4 TCRs spanned the protein, led by 160-218 and 743-854.

Trimming cost V 6 bases and J 3 bases; bases outside gene matches: 4. CDR1 SNHLY and CDR2 FYNNEI come from the germline V gene. The CDR3 runs 15 residues. Comment on this clone: The antigen is unknown.

Libraries were prepared by immunoSEQ multiplex PCR; TCRdb keeps only in-frame clonotypes and omits some of them. The table records about 130,000 clones, 88% of them present only once. The chain has TRBV2 and TRBJ2-1; TRBD2 matches at 11 bases. This clonotype originated in an adult in good health. The source was peripheral blood, collected on day 0 of MenACWY control vaccination. Here the CDR3 reads CASSQGLADYNEQFF. The CDR3 region has the DNA TGTGCCAGCAGCCAGGGACTAGCGGACTACAATGAGCAGTTCTTC.